Each of the 14 T cell receptor beta chains below was sequenced from the same sample in a study of blood T cell repertoires in COVID-19 (dated by TCRdb to 2018 to 2020). The library relied on the immunoSEQ multiplex PCR assay. TCRdb took this table from immuneACCESS and kept in-frame rearrangements with V and J called. Such tables lack part of the clones; where checked against another copy, unresolved V genes explain under half of the gap, and the rest is unexplained. This sample comprises 96,000 or so clones, roughly 90% of them detected only once. Roughly 4.2% of the sample lies in the top ten. Sequenced input: peripheral blood. The receptors stem from a human donor with COVID-19, enrolled during active disease. The donor label of this sample is uncertain.

V and J are TRBV19 and TRBJ1-6; D not resolved. The CDR3 totals 12 residues. Germline V gene lookup returns CDR1 LNHDA and CDR2 SQIVND (reference sequence). V was trimmed by 1 base and J by 11 bases, leaving 6 bases between them. CDR3 DNA sequence: TGTGCCAGTAGTATAGCCGAGACACCCCTCCACTTT. This translates into CASSIAETPLHF.

J is TRBJ1-1 and V is TRBV19, with 8 bases matching TRBD1. This CDR3 region has 15 residues. After removal of 3 bases from V and 0 bases from J, the junction contained 3 bases not matched to a gene. Germline V gene sequence: CDR1 LNHDA, CDR2 SQIVND (reference sequence). The CDR3 DNA follows: TGTGCCAGTAGTATTCTGGGACAGGTGAACACTGAAGCTTTCTTT. This translates into CASSILGQVNTEAFF.

The V and J genes are TRBV16 and TRBJ1-5; D is perhaps TRBD1 (6 bases). Germline CDR1 KGHSY, CDR2 FQNENV. V was trimmed by 0 bases and J by 3 bases, leaving 9 bases between them. This CDR3 region has 15 residues. CDR3 region: CASSQSDSSNQPQHF. Here the CDR3 DNA reads TGTGCCAGCAGCCAATCGGACAGCTCCAATCAGCCCCAGCATTTT.

The V call is TRBV15, the J call TRBJ1-5; D not resolved. Trimming stripped 0 bases from V and 6 bases from J, with 15 bases between. In germline, CDR1 is LNHNV, CDR2 YYDKDF (reference sequence). The CDR3 spans 16 residues. The CDR3 reads CATSRDRSGRVQPQHF. CDR3 nucleotide sequence: TGTGCCACCAGCAGAGATAGAAGCGGGAGGGTTCAGCCCCAGCATTTT.

V and J are TRBV7-9 and TRBJ2-3, with a possible D match to TRBD2 (7 bases). The V gene's germline CDR1 is SEHNR and CDR2 FQNEAQ (reference sequence). This CDR3 comprises 16 residues. The germline V and J ends were trimmed by 5 bases and 2 bases, with 17 bases remaining between them. The CDR3 sequence is CASSRRGGLTTDTQYF. The CDR3 DNA follows: TGTGCCAGCAGCCGAAGGGGGGGGCTAACCACAGATACGCAGTATTTT.

The V gene is TRBV7-2, the J gene TRBJ2-1; TRBD2 might be the D (6 bases). CDR1 and CDR2 (germline): SGHTA, FQGNSA. Trimming took off 4 bases at V and 0 bases at J, with 19 bases between the two ends. The CDR3 sequence is 18 residues long. CDR3 coding DNA: TGTGCCAGCAGCTGGACGTCCGGGACTGCCACCTCCTACAATGAGCAGTTCTTC. Translated: CASSWTSGTATSYNEQFF.

This clone has just a few counts. The chain links TRBV4-1 to TRBJ2-7; a possible D gene is TRBD2 (5 bases). The CDR3 length is 14 residues. V gave up 1 base and J gave up 3 bases, with 10 bases separating them. Germline V lookup: CDR1 MGHRA, CDR2 YSYEKL. The chain's CDR3 is CASSQVNSVYEQYF. The CDR3 region has the DNA TGCGCCAGCAGCCAAGTGAATAGCGTCTACGAGCAGTACTTC.

The genes are TRBV25-1 and TRBJ2-7; TRBD2 matches at 9 bases. Germline CDR1 reads MGHDK; CDR2 reads SYGVNS. The CDR3 runs to 15 residues. After removal of 4 bases from V and 2 bases from J, the junction contained 6 bases not matched to a gene. The CDR3 DNA follows: TGTGCCAGCAGTGCCGGGGGACTAGCCCCCTACGAGCAGTACTTC. This translates into CASSAGGLAPYEQYF.

The V call is TRBV7-9, the J call TRBJ1-2, with 9 nucleotides matching TRBD1. CDR3 length: 15 amino acids. CDR1 SEHNR and CDR2 FQNEAQ come from the germline V gene (reference sequence). With 5 bases clipped from V and 4 bases from J, the junction kept 8 bases outside the gene matches. As DNA, the CDR3 is TGTGCCAGCAGCCCAAGGACAGGGGTCGCCTATGGCTACACCTTC. Translation: CASSPRTGVAYGYTF.

The sample holds a few counts of this clone. This chain connects TRBV9 to TRBJ1-6; 8 nucleotides agree with TRBD1. Per the germline V gene, CDR1 is SGDLS and CDR2 is YYNGEE. With V trimmed by 3 bases and J by 9 bases, 8 bases remained unmatched. The CDR3 is 15 residues long. The CDR3 DNA reads as TGTGCCAGCAGCGCCCGGACAGGGAAGGGTTCACCCCTCCACTTT. This encodes CASSARTGKGSPLHF.

This chain uses TRBV24-1 with TRBJ2-5, with a weak D call TRBD2 (5 bases). This CDR3 has 15 residues. The V gene's germline CDR1 is KGHDR and CDR2 SFDVKD. V was pared by 2 bases and J by 5 bases, with 14 bases between. The chain's CDR3 is CATSDWRAGGETQYF. The CDR3 DNA sequence: TGTGCCACCAGTGATTGGCGGGCGGGTGGGGAGACCCAGTACTTC.

V gene TRBV10-3 combines with J gene TRBJ2-5, with unresolved D. There are 13 residues in the CDR3. Deletions cut 2 bases from V and 1 base from J, with 5 bases between. CDR1 is ENHRY and CDR2 is SYGVKD in the germline V gene. CDR3 residues: CAISEHSQETQYF. The CDR3 nucleotides read TGTGCCATCAGTGAGCACAGCCAAGAGACCCAGTACTTC.

The chain combines TRBV5-6 with TRBJ2-7, with D uncertain. The CDR3 totals 13 residues. V gave up 1 base and J gave up 2 bases, with 7 bases separating them. CDR1 and CDR2 from the germline V gene are SGHDT and YYEEEE. The CDR3 DNA sequence: TGTGCCAGCAGCTTGTTCGGTGCCTACGAGCAGTACTTC. It codes for CASSLFGAYEQYF.

This clone was detected once. The rearrangement joins TRBV3-1 (or the pseudogene TRBV3-2) to TRBJ2-2, with D possibly TRBD1 on 5 matching bases. The V end lost 1 base, the J end lost 8 bases, and 14 bases lay between the germline ends. This CDR3 is 15 amino acids long. The germline gives CDR1 LGHDT, CDR2 YNNKEL (reference sequence). The CDR3 DNA is TGTGCCAGCAGCCAAGGTCCAGGGTCGGTAGGGGAGCTGTTTTTT. Protein product: CASSQGPGSVGELFF.